This TCR beta chain stems from a study of T cells after yellow fever vaccination. TCRdb independently ran MiXCR on the 5' RACE reads; one entry per CDR3 protein. The table has some 320,000 distinct CDR3 sequences, 4.1% seen once; the top ten hold around 24%. CDR3 length equals 17 residues. With 2 bases clipped from V and 4 bases from J, the junction kept 10 bases outside the gene matches. Germline assignment: CDR1 MNHEY and CDR2 SVGEGT. This clonotype was observed a few times. This specimen consisted of PBMCs, obtained 5 days after the yellow fever booster vaccination. This clonotype was obtained from a man younger than 30 who received the YFV17D yellow fever vaccine. V usage is TRBV6-2 or TRBV6-3 and J usage is TRBJ2-3; TRBD2 matches at 9 bases. The chain's CDR3 is CASSYPPGAGGADTQYF. DNA for the CDR3: TGTGCCAGCAGTTACCCCCCCGGAGCGGGGGGAGCAGATACGCAGTATTTT.